This entry lists 13 T cell receptor beta chains sequenced from one sample in a study of cytomegalovirus exposure and HLA in healthy donors. Primers for the PCR totalled 60 Vbeta and 13 Jbeta. The protocol was immunoSEQ multiplex PCR, while the TCRdb copy is restricted to in-frame clones and leaves out a portion. The sample shows 180,000 or so clones, 60% to 80% of them seen only once. Sequencing input: PBMCs. The origin of the receptors is a woman aged 40-49 years in good health and CMV-seropositive.

The chain couples TRBV5-4 to TRBJ1-1, with D possibly matching TRBD1 (5 bases). Germline assignment: CDR1 SGHNT and CDR2 YYREEE (reference sequence). The CDR3 has 15 amino acids. The ends were cut back, 2 bases at V and 4 bases at J, with 15 bases in the middle. DNA for the CDR3: TGTGCCAGCAGCTTTGAGCCAGGGCGGCGCACTGAAGCTTTCTTT. Translating gives CASSFEPGRRTEAFF.

Only one count was recorded for this clone. J is TRBJ2-3 and V is TRBV7-2, with 8 positions matching TRBD2. Germline CDR1 and CDR2: SGHTA and FQGNSA. There are 15 residues in the CDR3. V shed 7 bases and J 4 bases; nucleotides not matched to a gene: 10. CDR3 sequence: CASNLGVAGSDTQYF. The CDR3 region has the DNA TGTGCCAGCAATCTAGGAGTAGCGGGATCAGATACGCAGTATTTT. The entire variable domain, with the rest obtained from reference TRBV7-2 and TRBJ2-3, is as follows: GAGVSQSPSNKVTEKGKDVELRCDPISGHTALYWYRQSLGQGLEFLIYFQGNSAPDKSGLPSDRFSAERTGGSVSTLTIQRTQQEDSAVYLCASNLGVAGSDTQYFGPGTRLTVL.

The CDR3 is CASSLFSGMNTEAFF. The CDR3 nucleotides read TGTGCCAGCAGCTTATTCTCAGGGATGAACACTGAAGCTTTCTTT. V and J are TRBV7-9 and TRBJ1-1, with D possibly TRBD1 on 5 matching bases. Germline V gene lookup returns CDR1 SEHNR and CDR2 FQNEAQ (reference sequence). The CDR3 loop spans 15 amino acids. The V and J ends lost 2 bases and 0 bases respectively, with 10 bases between them.

V usage is TRBV7-9 and J usage is TRBJ2-7; 7 bases agree with TRBD2. The CDR3 consists of 14 residues. Trimming cost V 1 base and J 6 bases; bases outside gene matches: 6. The V gene's germline CDR1 is SEHNR and CDR2 FQNEAQ (reference sequence). The CDR3 sequence is CASSLDGGGREQYF. As DNA, the CDR3 is TGTGCCAGCAGCTTAGATGGGGGAGGGCGCGAGCAGTACTTC.

This chain joins TRBV5-1 and TRBJ2-5; D is ambiguous. The end of the DNA aligns better with TRBJ2-7, so the J call may be wrong. The CDR3 runs 14 residues. Germline V gene sequence: CDR1 SGHRS, CDR2 YFSETQ. CDR3 coding DNA: TGCGCCAGCAGCTTGATGGGCAGCTCCTACGAGCAGTACTTC. Protein sequence: CASSLMGSSYEQYF.

CDR3 nucleotides: TGTGCCAGCAGCCCCGGCGGGGATACGCAGTATTTT. Translating it yields CASSPGGDTQYF. The chain recombines TRBV7-9 with TRBJ2-3; maybe TRBD2 (5 bases). The CDR3 covers 12 residues. V lost 5 bases, J lost 6 bases, and 9 bases lay in between. CDR1 SEHNR and CDR2 FQNEAQ come from the germline V gene (reference sequence).

The chain has TRBV10-3 and TRBJ2-7; 10 bases are a match to TRBD1. Germline lookup yields CDR1 ENHRY and CDR2 SYGVKD. V lost 7 bases and J lost 6; bases outside the gene matches: 9. The CDR3 spans 14 residues. The CDR3 DNA reads TGTGCCATCAACACGGACAGGGGGTTTGGCGAGCAGTACTTC. Amino acids: CAINTDRGFGEQYF.

This chain uses TRBV30 with TRBJ1-2; weak D call: TRBD1 (5 bases). There are 14 residues in the CDR3. Trimming stripped 4 bases from V and 0 bases from J, with 12 bases between. Germline V gene sequence: CDR1 GTSNPN, CDR2 SVGIG (reference sequence). CDR3 DNA sequence: TGTGCCTGGAACCAAAAGGGGCCTAACTATGGCTACACCTTC. This encodes CAWNQKGPNYGYTF.

In its sample, this clone was seen once. The chain uses TRBV9 and TRBJ1-3, with D possibly matching TRBD1 (5 bases). CDR1 and CDR2 (germline): SGDLS, YYNGEE. V was cut by 3 bases and J by 2 bases, with 12 bases left in between. The CDR3 sequence is 15 residues long. The CDR3: CASSGPGNTGNTIYF. Here the CDR3 DNA reads TGTGCCAGCAGCGGGCCAGGGAACACTGGAAACACCATATATTTT.

The J gene is TRBJ2-5, the V gene TRBV4-3; weak D call: TRBD1 (6 bases). V lost 0 bases and J 5 bases, leaving 19 bases between the germline ends. There are 17 residues in the CDR3. Germline V gene lookup returns CDR1 LGHNA and CDR2 YSLEER. The CDR3 spells CASSQDVSRGIGETQYF. The DNA of the CDR3 is TGCGCCAGCAGCCAAGATGTGAGCAGGGGTATAGGTGAGACCCAGTACTTC.

The chain is built from TRBV5-1 and TRBJ2-3, with 7 bases aligning to TRBD2. Germline V gene sequence: CDR1 SGHRS, CDR2 YFSETQ. The junction had 4 bases not matched to a gene; V was cut back by 4 bases and J by 2 bases. CDR3 length: 14 amino acids. CDR3 residues: CASSPGTNTDTQYF. DNA of the CDR3: TGCGCCAGCAGCCCCGGGACTAACACAGATACGCAGTATTTT. Variable domain in full (rest from reference TRBV5-1 and TRBJ2-3): KAGVTQTPRYLIKTRGQQVTLSCSPISGHRSVSWYQQTPGQGLQFLFEYFSETQRNKGNFPGRFSGRQFSNSRSEMNVSTLELGDSALYLCASSPGTNTDTQYFGPGTRLTVL.

This chain uses TRBV7-6 with TRBJ2-1; TRBD2 matches at 11 bases. The CDR3 is made up of 15 amino acids. Germline V CDR1 and CDR2: SGHVS, FNYEAQ. Trimming cost V 5 bases and J 3 bases; bases outside gene matches: 3. The CDR3 DNA sequence: TGTGCCAGCAGCACTACTAGCGGGAGCTACAATGAGCAGTTCTTC. This translates into CASSTTSGSYNEQFF. The full variable domain, rest sourced from reference TRBV7-6 and TRBJ2-1, is GAGVSQSPRYKVTKRGQDVALRCDPISGHVSLYWYRQALGQGPEFLTYFNYEAQQDKSGLPNDRFSAERPEGSISTLTIQRTEQRDSAMYRCASSTTSGSYNEQFFGPGTRLTVL.

On this clone: One end of the junction fails to match germline, which may point to a read error. The sample holds other DNA sequences that translate to the same CDR3. The chain combines TRBV6-5 with TRBJ1-4; 7 bases agree with TRBD1. The CDR3 sequence is 15 residues long. Germline-derived CDR1 and CDR2 are MNHEY and SVGAGI. The CDR3 region is CASSRNRGWNEKLFF. The CDR3, as DNA: TGTGCCAGCAGCCGAAACAGGGGTTGGAACGAAAAGCTGTTTTTT.